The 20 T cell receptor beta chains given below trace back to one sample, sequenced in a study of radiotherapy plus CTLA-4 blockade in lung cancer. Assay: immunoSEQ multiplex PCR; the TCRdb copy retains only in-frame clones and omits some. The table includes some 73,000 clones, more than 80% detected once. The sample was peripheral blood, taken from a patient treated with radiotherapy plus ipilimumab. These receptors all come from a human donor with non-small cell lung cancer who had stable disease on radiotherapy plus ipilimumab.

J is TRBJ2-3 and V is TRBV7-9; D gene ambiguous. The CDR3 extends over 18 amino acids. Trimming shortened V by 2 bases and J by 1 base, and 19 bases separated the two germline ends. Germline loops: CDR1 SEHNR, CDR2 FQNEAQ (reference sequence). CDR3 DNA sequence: TGTGCCAGCAGCTTATACTTAGATCGATTAATGGGCACAGATACGCAGTATTTT. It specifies CASSLYLDRLMGTDTQYF.

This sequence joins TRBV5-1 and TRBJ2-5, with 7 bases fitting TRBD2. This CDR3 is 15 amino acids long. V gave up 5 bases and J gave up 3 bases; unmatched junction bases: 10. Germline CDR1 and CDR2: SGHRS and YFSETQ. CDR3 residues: CASRATPGREETQYF. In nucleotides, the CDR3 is TGCGCCAGCAGGGCGACGCCGGGGAGGGAAGAGACCCAGTACTTC.

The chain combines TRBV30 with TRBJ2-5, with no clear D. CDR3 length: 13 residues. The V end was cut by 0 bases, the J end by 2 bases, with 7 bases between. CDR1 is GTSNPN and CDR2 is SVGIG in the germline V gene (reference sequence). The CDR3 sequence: CAWSVSRQETQYF. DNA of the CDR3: TGTGCCTGGAGTGTATCGCGGCAAGAGACCCAGTACTTC.

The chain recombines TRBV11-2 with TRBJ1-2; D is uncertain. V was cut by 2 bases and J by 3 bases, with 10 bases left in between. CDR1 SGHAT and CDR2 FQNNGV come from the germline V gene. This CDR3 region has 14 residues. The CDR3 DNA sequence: TGTGCCAGCAGCTTAAACCCAGCTGACTATGGCTACACCTTC. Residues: CASSLNPADYGYTF.

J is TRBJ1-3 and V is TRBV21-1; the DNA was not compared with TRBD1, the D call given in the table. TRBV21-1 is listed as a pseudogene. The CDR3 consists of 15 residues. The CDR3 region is CASSNSTGYPDTIYF. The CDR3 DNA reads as TGTGCCAGCAGCAACTCGACAGGGTATCCGGACACCATATATTTT.

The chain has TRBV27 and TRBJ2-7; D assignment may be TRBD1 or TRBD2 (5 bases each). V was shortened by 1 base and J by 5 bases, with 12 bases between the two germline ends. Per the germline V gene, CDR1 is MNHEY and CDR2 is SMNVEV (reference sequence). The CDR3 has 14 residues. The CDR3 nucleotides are TGTGCCAGCAGTTTATATGGGGGAGTTGACGAGCAGTACTTC. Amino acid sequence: CASSLYGGVDEQYF.

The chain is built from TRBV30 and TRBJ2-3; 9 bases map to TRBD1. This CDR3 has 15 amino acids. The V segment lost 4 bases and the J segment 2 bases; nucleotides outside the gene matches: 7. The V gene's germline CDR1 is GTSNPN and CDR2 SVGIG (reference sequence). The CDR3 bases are TGTGCCTGGATTTTCGGGACAGGGCTCACAGATACGCAGTATTTT. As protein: CAWIFGTGLTDTQYF.

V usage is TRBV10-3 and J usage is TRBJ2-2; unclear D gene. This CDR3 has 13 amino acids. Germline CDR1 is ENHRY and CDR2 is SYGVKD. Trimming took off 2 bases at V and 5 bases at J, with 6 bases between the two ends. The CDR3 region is CAISEKGTGELFF. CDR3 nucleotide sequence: TGTGCCATCAGTGAGAAGGGTACCGGGGAGCTGTTTTTT.

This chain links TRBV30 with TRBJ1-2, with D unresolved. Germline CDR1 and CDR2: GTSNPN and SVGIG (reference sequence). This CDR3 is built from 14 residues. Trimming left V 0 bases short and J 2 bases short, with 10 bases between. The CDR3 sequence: CAWSVRQANYGYTF. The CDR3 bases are TGTGCCTGGAGTGTGAGGCAGGCGAACTATGGCTACACCTTC.

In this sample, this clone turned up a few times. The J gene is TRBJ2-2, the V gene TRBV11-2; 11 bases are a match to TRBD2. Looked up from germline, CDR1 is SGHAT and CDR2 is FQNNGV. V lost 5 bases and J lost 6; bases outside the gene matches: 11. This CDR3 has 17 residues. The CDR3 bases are TGTGCCAGCAGCCAAGGATTTAGCGGGGGGGCAGCCGGGGAGCTGTTTTTT. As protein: CASSQGFSGGAAGELFF.

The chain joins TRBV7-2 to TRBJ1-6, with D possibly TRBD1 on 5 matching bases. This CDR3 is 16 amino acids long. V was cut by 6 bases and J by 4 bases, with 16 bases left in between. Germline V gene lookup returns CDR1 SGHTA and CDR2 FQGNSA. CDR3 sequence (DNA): TGTGCCAGCAGAACAACGTCGACAGAATATAATTCACCCCTCCACTTT. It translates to CASRTTSTEYNSPLHF.

The CDR3 loop reads CASSQDIQLSSGNTIYF. The CDR3 DNA is TGCGCCAGCAGCCAAGATATACAGCTAAGCTCTGGAAACACCATATATTTT. The genes are TRBV4-1 and TRBJ1-3; D gene uncertain. Germline V gene sequence: CDR1 MGHRA, CDR2 YSYEKL. The V end was cut by 0 bases, the J end by 0 bases, with 12 bases between. The CDR3 contains 17 residues.

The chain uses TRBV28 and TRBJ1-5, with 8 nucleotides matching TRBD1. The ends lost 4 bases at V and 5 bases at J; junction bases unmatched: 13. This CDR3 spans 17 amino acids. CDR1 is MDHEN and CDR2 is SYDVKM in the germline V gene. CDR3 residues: CASSSLIDRGDDQPQHF. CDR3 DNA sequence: TGTGCCAGCAGTTCTCTAATTGACAGGGGAGACGATCAGCCCCAGCATTTT. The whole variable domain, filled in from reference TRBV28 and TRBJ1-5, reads DVKVTQSSRYLVKRTGEKVFLECVQDMDHENMFWYRQDPGLGLRLIYFSYDVKMKEKGDIPEGYSVSREKKERFSLILESASTNQTSMYLCASSSLIDRGDDQPQHFGDGTRLSIL.

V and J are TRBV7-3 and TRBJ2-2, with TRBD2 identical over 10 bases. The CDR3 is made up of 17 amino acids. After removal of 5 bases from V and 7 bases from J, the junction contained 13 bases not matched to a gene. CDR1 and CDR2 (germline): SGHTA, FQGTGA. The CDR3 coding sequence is TGTGCCAGCAGCCCCCGAGAGTCTAGCGGGAGTGTCGGGGAGCTGTTTTTT. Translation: CASSPRESSGSVGELFF. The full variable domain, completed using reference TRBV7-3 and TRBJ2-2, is GAGVSQTPSNKVTEKGKYVELRCDPISGHTALYWYRQSLGQGPEFLIYFQGTGAADDSGLPNDRFFAVRPEGSVSTLKIQRTERGDSAVYLCASSPRESSGSVGELFFGEGSRLTVL.

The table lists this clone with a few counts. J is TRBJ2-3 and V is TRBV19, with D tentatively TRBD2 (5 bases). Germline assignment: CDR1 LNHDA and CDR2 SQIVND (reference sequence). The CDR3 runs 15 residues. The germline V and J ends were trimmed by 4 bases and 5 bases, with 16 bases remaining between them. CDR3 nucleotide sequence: TGTGCCAGTAGTAACCGGGGATCCAACGGAGATACGCAGTATTTT. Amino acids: CASSNRGSNGDTQYF. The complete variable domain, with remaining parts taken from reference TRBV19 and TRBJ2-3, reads DGGITQSPKYLFRKEGQNVTLSCEQNLNHDAMYWYRQDPGQGLRLIYYSQIVNDFQKGDIAEGYSVSREKKESFPLTVTSAQKNPTAFYLCASSNRGSNGDTQYFGPGTRLTVL.

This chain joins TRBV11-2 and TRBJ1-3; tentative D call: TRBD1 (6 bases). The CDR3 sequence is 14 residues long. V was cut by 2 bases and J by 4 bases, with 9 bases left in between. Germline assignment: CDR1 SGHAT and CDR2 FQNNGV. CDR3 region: CASSLSTGGNTIYF. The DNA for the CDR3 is TGTGCCAGCAGCTTAAGTACAGGGGGAAACACCATATATTTT.

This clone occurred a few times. The CDR3 sequence is CASSLYQREKLFF. DNA of the CDR3: TGTGCCAGCAGTTTATATCAGCGTGAAAAACTGTTTTTT. The gene calls are TRBV28 and TRBJ1-4; no clear D gene. The CDR3 contains 13 residues. Germline loops: CDR1 MDHEN, CDR2 SYDVKM. V gave up 1 base and J gave up 7 bases, with 7 bases separating them.

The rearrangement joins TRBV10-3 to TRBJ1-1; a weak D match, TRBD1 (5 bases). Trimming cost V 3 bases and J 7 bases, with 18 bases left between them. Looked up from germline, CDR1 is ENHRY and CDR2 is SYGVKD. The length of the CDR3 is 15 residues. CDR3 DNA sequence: TGTGCCATCAGTGAATCCCCGGGGGGTCGGGATGAAGCTTTCTTT. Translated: CAISESPGGRDEAFF.

The CDR3 DNA is TGTGCCAGCTCACCGCGGCCCGAGAACACCGGGGAGCTGTTTTTT. As protein: CASSPRPENTGELFF. The chain employs TRBV18 and TRBJ2-2, with D hard to call. Deletions cut 3 bases from V and 1 base from J, with 9 bases between. Germline V gene lookup returns CDR1 KGHSH and CDR2 LQKENI. CDR3 length: 15 amino acids. The full variable domain, in which reference TRBV18 and TRBJ2-2 provide the parts outside the CDR3, is NAGVMQNPRHLVRRRGQEARLRCSPMKGHSHVYWYRQLPEEGLKFMVYLQKENIIDESGMPKERFSAEFPKEGPSILRIQQVVRGDSAAYFCASSPRPENTGELFFGEGSRLTVL.

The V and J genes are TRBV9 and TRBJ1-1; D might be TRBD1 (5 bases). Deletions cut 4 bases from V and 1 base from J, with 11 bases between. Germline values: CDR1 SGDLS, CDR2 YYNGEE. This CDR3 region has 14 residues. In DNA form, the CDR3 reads TGTGCCAGCAGCTCACAGGTGCCGAACACTGAAGCTTTCTTT. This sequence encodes CASSSQVPNTEAFF.